The subject of this entry is one T cell receptor beta chain. The target antigen is unknown. These data belong to a study of cytomegalovirus exposure and HLA in healthy donors. Overall study findings and caveats: The study recorded 150 to 200 TCR beta chains that were cytomegalovirus-associated. Through in vitro validation, three CMV-associated chains were shown to be specific for CMV antigens. The majority of TCR sequences were rare, yet some public TCRs appeared in many donors. First-cohort TCR clusters tended to co-occur in the approximately 110 validation repertoires, a later analysis found.

The CDR3 contains 15 residues. Germline V CDR1 and CDR2: MNHEY, SMNVEV (reference sequence). V gave up 2 bases and J gave up 3 bases; unmatched junction bases: 3. This table comes from immunoSEQ multiplex PCR, and its TCRdb copy is limited to in-frame clones, with some not included. The top ten clones hold over 0.75% of a sample with under 400,000 clones, 86% of them seen once. The clonotype originates from a woman under 30 in good health and CMV-seronegative. Sequencing was done on a sample of PBMCs. V usage is TRBV27 and J usage is TRBJ2-2; the match to TRBD1 covers 7 bases. This chain's CDR3 is CASSLRDSYTGELFF. As DNA, the CDR3 is TGTGCCAGCAGTTTACGGGACAGCTACACCGGGGAGCTGTTTTTT.